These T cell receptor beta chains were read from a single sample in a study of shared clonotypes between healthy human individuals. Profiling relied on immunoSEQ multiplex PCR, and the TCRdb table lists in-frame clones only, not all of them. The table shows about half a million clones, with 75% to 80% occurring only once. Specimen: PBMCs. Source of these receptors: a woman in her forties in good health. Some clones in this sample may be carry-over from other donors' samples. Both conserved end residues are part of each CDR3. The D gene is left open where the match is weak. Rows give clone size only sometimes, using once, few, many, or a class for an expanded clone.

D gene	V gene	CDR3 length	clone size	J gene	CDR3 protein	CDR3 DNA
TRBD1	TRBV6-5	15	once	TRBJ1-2	CASSYSGQRFYGYTF	TGTGCCAGCAGTTACTCGGGACAGCGCTTCTATGGCTACACCTTC
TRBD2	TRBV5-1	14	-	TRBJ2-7	CASSPTSPPYEQYF	TGCGCCAGCAGCCCGACTAGCCCCCCCTACGAGCAGTACTTC
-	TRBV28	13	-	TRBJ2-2	CASSPFLAGELFF	TGTGCCAGCAGTCCCTTCCTGGCCGGGGAGCTGTTTTTT
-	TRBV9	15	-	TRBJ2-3	CASSVRGVSTDTQYF	TGTGCCAGCAGCGTGAGGGGAGTCTCCACAGATACGCAGTATTTT
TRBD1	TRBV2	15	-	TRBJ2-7	CASSDLDRDIYEQYF	TGTGCCAGCAGCGATTTGGACAGGGATATCTACGAGCAGTACTTC
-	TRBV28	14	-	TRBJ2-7	CASSLSGWLYEQYF	TGTGCCAGCAGTTTGTCCGGCTGGCTCTACGAGCAGTACTTC
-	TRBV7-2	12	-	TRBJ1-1	CASSLDRGRAFF	TGTGCCAGCAGCTTAGATAGGGGACGAGCTTTCTTT
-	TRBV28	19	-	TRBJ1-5	CASSFDRIHGIRGNQPQHF	TGTGCCAGCAGTTTCGATAGAATCCACGGTATAAGGGGCAATCAGCCCCAGCATTTT
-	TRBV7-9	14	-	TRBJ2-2	CASSLIRGSGELFF	TGTGCCAGCAGCTTAATACGGGGTTCCGGGGAGCTGTTTTTT
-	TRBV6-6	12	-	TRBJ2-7	CASEGAGYEQYF	TGTGCCAGCGAAGGAGCCGGATACGAGCAGTACTTC
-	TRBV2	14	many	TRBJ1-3	CASSRDNSGNTIYF	TGTGCCAGCAGTCGTGATAACTCTGGAAACACCATATATTTT
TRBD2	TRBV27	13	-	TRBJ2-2	CASRGTSVGELFF	TGTGCCAGCAGGGGGACTAGCGTCGGGGAGCTGTTTTTT
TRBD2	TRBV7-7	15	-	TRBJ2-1	CASSFRTSGTDEQFF	TGTGCCAGCAGCTTCCGGACTAGCGGGACGGATGAGCAGTTCTTC
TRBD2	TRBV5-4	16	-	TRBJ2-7	CASSLAGGRGPYEQYF	TGTGCCAGCAGCTTGGCGGGCGGGAGGGGCCCCTACGAGCAGTACTTC
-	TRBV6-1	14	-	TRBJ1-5	CASSETQVWQPQHF	TGTGCCAGCAGTGAAACGCAGGTTTGGCAGCCCCAGCATTTT
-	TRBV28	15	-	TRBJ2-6	CASSGGGAGANVLTF	TGTGCCAGCAGCGGCGGAGGGGCTGGGGCCAACGTCCTGACTTTC
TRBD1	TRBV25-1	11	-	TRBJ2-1	CASQSGGRQFF	TGTGCCAGCCAATCAGGGGGAAGGCAGTTCTTC
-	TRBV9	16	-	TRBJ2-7	CASSPRGDGSSYEQYF	TGTGCCAGCAGCCCCCGCGGGGACGGGAGCTCCTACGAGCAGTACTTC
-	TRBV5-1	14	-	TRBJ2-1	CAGRGSIGDNEQFF	TGCGCCGGACGAGGGAGTATCGGTGACAATGAGCAGTTCTTC
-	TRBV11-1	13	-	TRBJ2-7	CASSLGVQYEQYF	TGTGCCAGCAGCTTGGGGGTCCAATACGAGCAGTACTTC
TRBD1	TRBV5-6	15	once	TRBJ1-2	CASSPDRGLNYGYTF	TGTGCCAGCAGCCCTGACAGGGGGCTTAACTATGGCTACACCTTC
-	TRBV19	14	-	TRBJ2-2	CASNRDFRTGELFF	TGTGCCAGTAACAGGGATTTTAGGACCGGGGAGCTGTTTTTT
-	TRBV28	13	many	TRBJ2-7	CASSYPNSYEQYF	TGTGCCAGCAGTTACCCCAATTCCTACGAGCAGTACTTC
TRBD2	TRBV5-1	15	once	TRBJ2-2	CASSGRGSGTGELFF	TGCGCCAGCAGCGGGAGGGGTTCGGGCACCGGGGAGCTGTTTTTT
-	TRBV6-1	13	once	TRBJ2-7	CASAVRGAYEQYF	TGTGCCAGCGCAGTCAGGGGGGCCTACGAGCAGTACTTC
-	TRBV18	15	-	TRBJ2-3	CASSSYAGFGDTQYF	TGTGCCAGCTCATCCTACGCGGGTTTCGGAGATACGCAGTATTTT
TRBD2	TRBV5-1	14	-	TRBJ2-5	CASSLGPGEGTQYF	TGCGCCAGCAGCTTGGGGCCTGGGGAGGGGACCCAGTACTTC
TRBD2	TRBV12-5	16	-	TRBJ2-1	CASGSGLAGSYNEQFF	TGTGCTAGTGGGTCCGGACTAGCGGGCTCCTACAATGAGCAGTTCTTC
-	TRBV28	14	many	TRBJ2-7	CASPLQGTVCEQYF	TGTGCCAGCCCCCTCCAGGGAACCGTCTGCGAGCAGTACTTC
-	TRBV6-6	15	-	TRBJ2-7	CASSSPLSAVYEQYF	TGTGCCAGCAGTTCCCCCCTTAGCGCCGTCTACGAGCAGTACTTC
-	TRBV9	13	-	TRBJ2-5	CASSVAGQETQYF	TGTGCCAGCAGCGTAGCAGGCCAAGAGACCCAGTACTTC
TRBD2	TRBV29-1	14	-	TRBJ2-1	CSVGPSGLGNEQFF	TGCAGCGTTGGCCCTAGCGGGTTAGGCAATGAGCAGTTCTTC
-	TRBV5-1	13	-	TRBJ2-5	CASSSGQQETQYF	TGCGCCAGCAGCTCTGGACAGCAAGAGACCCAGTACTTC
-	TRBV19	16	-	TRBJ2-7	CASSIHPGGVAYEQYF	TGTGCCAGTAGTATTCACCCCGGGGGTGTAGCCTACGAGCAGTACTTC
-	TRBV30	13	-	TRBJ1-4	CAGQQGLREKLFF	TGTGCCGGACAACAGGGCCTCCGGGAAAAACTGTTTTTT
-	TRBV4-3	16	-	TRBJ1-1	CASSQVFGGGGTEAFF	TGCGCCAGCAGCCAAGTTTTTGGGGGAGGGGGGACTGAAGCTTTCTTT
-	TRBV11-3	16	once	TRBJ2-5	CASSLDAHVYQETQYF	TGTGCCAGCAGCTTAGACGCCCACGTCTACCAAGAGACCCAGTACTTC
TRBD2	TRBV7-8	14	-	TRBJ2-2	CASSLNGGTGELFF	TGTGCCAGCAGCTTGAACGGGGGGACCGGGGAGCTGTTTTTT
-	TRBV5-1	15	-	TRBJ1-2	CASSVQVSGDYGYTF	TGCGCCAGCAGCGTCCAGGTCAGTGGGGACTATGGCTACACCTTC
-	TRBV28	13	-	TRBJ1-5	CASSFTGFQPQHF	TGTGCCAGCAGCTTTACAGGGTTTCAGCCCCAGCATTTT
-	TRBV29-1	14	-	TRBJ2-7	CSVEDGEASYEQYF	TGCAGCGTTGAAGATGGGGAGGCCTCCTACGAGCAGTACTTC